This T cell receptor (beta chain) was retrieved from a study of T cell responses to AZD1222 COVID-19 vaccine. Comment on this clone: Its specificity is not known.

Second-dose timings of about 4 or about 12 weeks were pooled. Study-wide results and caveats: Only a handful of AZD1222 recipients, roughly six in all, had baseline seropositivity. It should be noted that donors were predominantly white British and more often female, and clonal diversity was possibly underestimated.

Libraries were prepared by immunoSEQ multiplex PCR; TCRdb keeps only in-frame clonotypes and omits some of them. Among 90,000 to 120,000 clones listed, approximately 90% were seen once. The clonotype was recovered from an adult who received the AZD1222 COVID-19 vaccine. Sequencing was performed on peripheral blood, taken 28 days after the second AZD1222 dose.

The CDR3, as DNA: TGTGCCAGCAGCTTAGGAGAGTATGGAGTGTTGAATTCACCCCTCCACTTT. It is translated as CASSLGEYGVLNSPLHF. This sequence joins TRBV13 and TRBJ1-6; D unresolved. The ends were cut back, 0 bases at V and 7 bases at J, with 16 bases in the middle. The CDR3 loop spans 17 amino acids. The germline CDR1 and CDR2 sequences are PRHDT and FYEKMQ (reference sequence).